The clone carrying this TCR beta chain showed up many times. Its specificity is unknown. The data were taken from a study of molecular identifiers for immune sequencing clone quantification. The wider study: In replicates, RNA from 20,000 or 100,000 naive CD8 cells was divided five ways and four parts were sequenced. Overall study findings and caveats: Clones that exceeded 20 RNA copies held over 99% of effector molecules, yet under 1% in naive cells.

Sorted cell numbers of about 17,000 to 1,100,000, with 10%, 30% or 50% RNA, served as input for naive CD8 libraries. The CDR3 consists of 16 residues. Germline loops: CDR1 MDHEN, CDR2 SYDVKM. V gave up 9 bases and J gave up 4 bases; unmatched junction bases: 16. Library preparation followed earlier protocols using designated TCR primers. Via MiXCR, TCRdb re-called the PCR reads, giving one row per CDR3 protein. Of 460,000 or so distinct CDR3 sequences in the sample, less than 30% were seen once. The chain combines TRBV28 with TRBJ2-7; 9 bases line up with TRBD2. What was sequenced was naive CD8+ T cells from blood, with Jurkat cell RNA spiked in. As for subset: FACS-sorted CD8+CD4-CCR7+CD45RA+ naive T cells. This receptor was identified in a human donor in good health. Some libraries in this study had Jurkat cell RNA spiked in. CDR3 nucleotide sequence: TGTGCCAGTACGGTGAGCGGGGGGCCGATTGGATACGAGCAGTACTTC. It is translated as CASTVSGGPIGYEQYF.